This T cell receptor beta chain is from a study of Graves' ophthalmopathy and Graves' hyperthyroidism. Amplification of the TCR beta CDR3 regions used RNA transcripts (as template). In the first round, RT-PCR was carried out with HTBI primers, and a multiplex PCR formed the second round. Using its own MiXCR run on the multiplex PCR reads, TCRdb lists one record per CDR3 protein. Of 150,000 to 200,000 distinct CDR3 sequences listed, around 39% are singletons. Germline CDR1 is SGHTA and CDR2 is FQGTGA. There are 14 residues in the CDR3. V was trimmed by 4 bases and J by 4 bases, leaving 13 bases between them.

The clonotype comes from a man aged 25-40 years with Graves' ophthalmopathy. The sequenced sample consisted of peripheral blood. This chain joins TRBV7-3 and TRBJ2-5; perhaps TRBD1 as D (6 bases). CDR3 DNA sequence: TGTGCCAGCAGCTATCAGGGGAGAGGAGAGACCCAGTACTTC. Protein sequence: CASSYQGRGETQYF.